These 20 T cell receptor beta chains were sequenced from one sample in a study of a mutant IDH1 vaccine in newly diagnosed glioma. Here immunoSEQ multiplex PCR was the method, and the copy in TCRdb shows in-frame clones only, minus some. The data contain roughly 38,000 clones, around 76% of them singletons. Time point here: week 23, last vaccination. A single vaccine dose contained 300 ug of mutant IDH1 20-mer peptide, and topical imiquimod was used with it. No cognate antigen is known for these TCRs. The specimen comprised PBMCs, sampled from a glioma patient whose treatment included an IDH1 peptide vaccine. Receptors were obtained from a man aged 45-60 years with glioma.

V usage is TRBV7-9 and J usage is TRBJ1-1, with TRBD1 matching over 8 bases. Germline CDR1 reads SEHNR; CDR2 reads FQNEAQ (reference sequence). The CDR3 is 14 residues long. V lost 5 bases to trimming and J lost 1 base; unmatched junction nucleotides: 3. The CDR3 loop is CASSLTGGNTEAFF. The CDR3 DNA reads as TGTGCCAGCAGCCTTACAGGGGGGAACACTGAAGCTTTCTTT. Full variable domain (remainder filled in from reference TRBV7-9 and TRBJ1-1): DTGVSQNPRHKITKRGQNVTFRCDPISEHNRLYWYRQTLGQGPEFLTYFQNEAQLEKSRLLSDRFSAERPKGSFSTLEIQRTEQGDSAMYLCASSLTGGNTEAFFGQGTRLTVV.

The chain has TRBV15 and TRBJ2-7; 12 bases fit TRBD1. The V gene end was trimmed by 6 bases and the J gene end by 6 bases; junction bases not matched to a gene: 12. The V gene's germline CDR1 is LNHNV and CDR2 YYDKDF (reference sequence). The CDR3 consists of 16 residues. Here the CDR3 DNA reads TGTGCCACCAGGTCGGTCCTGGGACAGGGGGCAGGCGAGCAGTACTTC. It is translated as CATRSVLGQGAGEQYF.

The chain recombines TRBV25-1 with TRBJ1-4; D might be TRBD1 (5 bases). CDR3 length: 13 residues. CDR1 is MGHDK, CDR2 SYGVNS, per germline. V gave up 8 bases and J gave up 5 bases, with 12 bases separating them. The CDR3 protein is CASVGALNEKLFF. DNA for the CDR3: TGTGCCAGCGTAGGGGCCCTGAATGAAAAACTGTTTTTT.

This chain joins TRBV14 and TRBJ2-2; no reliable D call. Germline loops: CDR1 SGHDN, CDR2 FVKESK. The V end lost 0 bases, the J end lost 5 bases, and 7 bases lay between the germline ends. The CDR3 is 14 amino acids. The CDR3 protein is CASSQDQVTGELFF. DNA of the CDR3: TGTGCCAGCAGCCAAGATCAAGTGACCGGGGAGCTGTTTTTT.

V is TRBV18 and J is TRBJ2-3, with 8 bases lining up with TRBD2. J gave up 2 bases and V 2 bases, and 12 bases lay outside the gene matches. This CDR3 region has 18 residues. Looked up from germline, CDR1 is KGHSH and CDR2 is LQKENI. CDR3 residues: CASSPSPMSGGYTDTQYF. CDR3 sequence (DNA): TGTGCCAGCTCACCAAGCCCCATGAGCGGGGGATACACAGATACGCAGTATTTT.

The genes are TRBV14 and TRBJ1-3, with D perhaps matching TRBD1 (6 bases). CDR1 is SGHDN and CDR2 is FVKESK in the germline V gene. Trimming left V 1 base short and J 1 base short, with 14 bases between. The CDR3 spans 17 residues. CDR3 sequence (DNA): TGTGCCAGCAGCCAAGTCGGATTCAGGGGTTCTGGAAACACCATATATTTT. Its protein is CASSQVGFRGSGNTIYF.

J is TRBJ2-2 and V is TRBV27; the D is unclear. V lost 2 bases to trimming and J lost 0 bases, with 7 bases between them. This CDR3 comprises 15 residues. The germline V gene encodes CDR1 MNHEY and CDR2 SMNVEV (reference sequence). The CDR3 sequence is CASSLAPTNTGELFF. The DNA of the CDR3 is TGTGCCAGCAGTTTAGCACCAACGAACACCGGGGAGCTGTTTTTT.

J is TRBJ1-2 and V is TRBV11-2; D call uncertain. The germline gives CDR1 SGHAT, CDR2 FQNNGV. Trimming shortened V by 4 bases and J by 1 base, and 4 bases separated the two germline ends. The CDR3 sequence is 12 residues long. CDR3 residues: CASSSFNYGYTF. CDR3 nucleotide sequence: TGTGCCAGCAGCTCATTTAACTATGGCTACACCTTC.

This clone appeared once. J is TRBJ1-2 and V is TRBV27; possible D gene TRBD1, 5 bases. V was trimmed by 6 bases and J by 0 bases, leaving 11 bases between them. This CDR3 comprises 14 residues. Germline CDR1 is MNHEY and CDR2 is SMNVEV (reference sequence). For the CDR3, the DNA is TGTGCCAGCAGGGGGCGACAGTCTAACTATGGCTACACCTTC. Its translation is CASRGRQSNYGYTF.

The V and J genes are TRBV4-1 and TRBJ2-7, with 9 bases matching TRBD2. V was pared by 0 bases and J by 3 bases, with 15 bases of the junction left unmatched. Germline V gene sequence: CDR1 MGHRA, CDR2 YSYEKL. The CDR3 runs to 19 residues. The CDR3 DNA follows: TGCGCCAGCAGCCAAGATCTGCCTAGCGGGACTACCTTAGACTACGAGCAGTACTTC. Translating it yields CASSQDLPSGTTLDYEQYF.

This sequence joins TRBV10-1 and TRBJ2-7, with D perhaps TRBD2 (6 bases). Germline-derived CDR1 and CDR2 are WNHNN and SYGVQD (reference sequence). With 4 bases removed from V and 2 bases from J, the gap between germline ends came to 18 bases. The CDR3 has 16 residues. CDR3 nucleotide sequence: TGCGCCAGCAGTGGAGGGGACTTAGGGGTACCCTACGAGCAGTACTTC. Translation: CASSGGDLGVPYEQYF.

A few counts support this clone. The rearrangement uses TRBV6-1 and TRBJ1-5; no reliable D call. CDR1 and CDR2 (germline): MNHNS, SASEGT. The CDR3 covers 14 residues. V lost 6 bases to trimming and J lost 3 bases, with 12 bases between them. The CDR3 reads CASSSRDYNQPQHF. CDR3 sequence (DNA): TGTGCCAGCAGCTCCCGGGATTACAATCAGCCCCAGCATTTT.

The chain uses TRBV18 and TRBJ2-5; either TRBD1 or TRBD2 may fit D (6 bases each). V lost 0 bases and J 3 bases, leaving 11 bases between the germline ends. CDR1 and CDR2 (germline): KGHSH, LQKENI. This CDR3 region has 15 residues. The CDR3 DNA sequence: TGTGCCAGCTCACCACCAAGAGGGGGGAAAGAGACCCAGTACTTC. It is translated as CASSPPRGGKETQYF.

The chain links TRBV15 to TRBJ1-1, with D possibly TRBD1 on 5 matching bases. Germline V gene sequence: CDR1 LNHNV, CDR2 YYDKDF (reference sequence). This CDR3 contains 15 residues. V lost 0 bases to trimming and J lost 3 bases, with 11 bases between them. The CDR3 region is CATSREGPPDTEAFF. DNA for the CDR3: TGTGCCACCAGCAGAGAGGGGCCACCGGACACTGAAGCTTTCTTT.

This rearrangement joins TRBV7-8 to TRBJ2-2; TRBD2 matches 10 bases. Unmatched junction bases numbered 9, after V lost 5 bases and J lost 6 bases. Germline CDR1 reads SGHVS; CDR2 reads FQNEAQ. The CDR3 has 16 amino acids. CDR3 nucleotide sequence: TGTGCCAGCAGCAGCACTAGCGGGGTAATTGCCGGGGAGCTGTTTTTT. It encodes CASSSTSGVIAGELFF.

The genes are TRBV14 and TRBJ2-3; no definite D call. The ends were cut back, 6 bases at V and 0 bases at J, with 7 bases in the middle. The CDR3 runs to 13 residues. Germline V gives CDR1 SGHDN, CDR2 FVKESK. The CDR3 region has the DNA TGTGCCAGCAGGCCCCAGAGCACAGATACGCAGTATTTT. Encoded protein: CASRPQSTDTQYF.

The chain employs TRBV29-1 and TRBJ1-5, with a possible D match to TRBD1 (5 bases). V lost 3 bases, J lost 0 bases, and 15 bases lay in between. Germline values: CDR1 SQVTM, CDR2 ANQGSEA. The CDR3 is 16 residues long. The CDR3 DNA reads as TGCAGCGTTGACCCCTACGGGGGGTTTAGCAATCAGCCCCAGCATTTT. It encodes CSVDPYGGFSNQPQHF.

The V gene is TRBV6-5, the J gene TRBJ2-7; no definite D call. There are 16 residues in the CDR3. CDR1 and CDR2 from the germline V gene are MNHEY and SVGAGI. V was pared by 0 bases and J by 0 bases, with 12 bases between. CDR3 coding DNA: TGTGCCAGCAGTTACTCAGGGCAGCGAGGCTCCTACGAGCAGTACTTC. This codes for CASSYSGQRGSYEQYF.

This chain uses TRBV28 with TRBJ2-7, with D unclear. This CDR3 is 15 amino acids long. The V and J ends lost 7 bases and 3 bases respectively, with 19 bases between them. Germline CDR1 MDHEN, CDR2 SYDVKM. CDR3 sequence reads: CASTPLGGARYEQYF. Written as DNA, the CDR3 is TGTGCCAGCACTCCCCTGGGTGGCGCCCGCTACGAGCAGTACTTC.

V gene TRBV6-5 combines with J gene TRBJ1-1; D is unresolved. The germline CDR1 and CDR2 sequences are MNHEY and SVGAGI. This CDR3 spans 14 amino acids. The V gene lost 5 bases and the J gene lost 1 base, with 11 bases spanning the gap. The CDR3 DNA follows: TGTGCCAGCAGTACCGGACGGCAGAACACTGAAGCTTTCTTT. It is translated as CASSTGRQNTEAFF.